Listed here are 25 T cell receptor beta chains from one sample, sequenced in a study of cytomegalovirus exposure and HLA in healthy donors. Vbeta (60) and Jbeta (13) primers were used in the PCR. Clones were sequenced by immunoSEQ multiplex PCR, and TCRdb holds only the in-frame ones, with some missing. The sample includes more than 70,000 clones, about three quarters of them seen just once. Sequencing was done on a sample of PBMCs. These receptors originate from a man in his forties or fifties in good health and CMV-seropositive.

The V and J genes are TRBV7-9 and TRBJ2-2; TRBD1 might be the D (6 bases). Germline loops: CDR1 SEHNR, CDR2 FQNEAQ (reference sequence). The germline V and J ends were trimmed by 5 bases and 4 bases, with 17 bases remaining between them. The CDR3 is 16 amino acids. The CDR3 sequence is CASSRQTGLGTGELFF. CDR3 DNA: TGTGCCAGCAGCCGTCAAACAGGGCTGGGCACCGGGGAGCTGTTTTTT.

This chain links TRBV27 with TRBJ1-2; weak D call: TRBD1 (6 bases). CDR3 size: 14 residues. V lost 2 bases and J 5 bases, leaving 12 bases between the germline ends. In germline, CDR1 is MNHEY, CDR2 SMNVEV (reference sequence). CDR3 DNA sequence: TGTGCCAGCAGTTTAAAGAGGGACACGTATGGCTACACCTTC. Its protein is CASSLKRDTYGYTF.

A word on this clone: One end of the junction does not line up with germline, which may come from a read error. V usage is TRBV6-5 and J usage is TRBJ2-6; 8 bases align to TRBD1. This CDR3 region has 15 residues. Germline V CDR1 and CDR2: MNHEY, SVGAGI. This chain's CDR3 is CASSYQGAGANGLTF. The CDR3 nucleotides read TGTGCCAGCAGTTACCAGGGGGCTGGGGCCAACGGCCTGACTTTC.

The CDR3: CASSPPENRGGEQYF. The CDR3 region has the DNA TGTGCCAGCTCACCACCGGAGAACAGGGGCGGAGAGCAGTACTTC. The chain is built from TRBV18 and TRBJ2-5; 7 positions agree with TRBD1. This CDR3 has 15 residues. Germline V gene data show CDR1 as KGHSH and CDR2 as LQKENI. V gave up 0 bases and J gave up 11 bases; unmatched junction bases: 12.

Only a few counts were recorded for this clone. V gene TRBV11-3 combines with J gene TRBJ2-2; TRBD2 matches 7 bases. The CDR3 covers 15 residues. The trim removed 8 bases at V and 1 base at J, leaving 7 bases unmatched. Germline CDR1 and CDR2: SGHNT and YENEEA. The CDR3 region has the DNA TGTGCCAGCGTTTGGCGGGGGAGGAACACCGGGGAGCTGTTTTTT. It encodes CASVWRGRNTGELFF.

The chain employs TRBV5-1 and TRBJ1-2; the match to TRBD1 covers 9 bases. Germline assignment: CDR1 SGHRS and CDR2 YFSETQ. J gave up 2 bases and V 2 bases, and 1 base lay outside the gene matches. The CDR3 contains 14 residues. The CDR3 DNA reads TGCGCCAGCAGCTTAGGACAGGGGAACTATGGCTACACCTTC. Its protein is CASSLGQGNYGYTF.

The gene calls are TRBV5-1 and TRBJ1-1; 9 nucleotides match TRBD1. Germline V gene sequence: CDR1 SGHRS, CDR2 YFSETQ. Unmatched junction bases numbered 11, after V lost 2 bases and J lost 0 bases. The CDR3 runs 18 residues. The CDR3 protein is CASSLTPGQGTMNTEAFF. The CDR3 region has the DNA TGCGCCAGCAGCTTAACCCCGGGACAGGGTACCATGAACACTGAAGCTTTCTTT.

This chain connects TRBV7-2 to TRBJ1-5, with 7 bases aligning to TRBD1. Per the germline V gene, CDR1 is SGHTA and CDR2 is FQGNSA. J was trimmed by 2 bases and V by 5 bases; bases with no gene match: 6. The CDR3 consists of 15 residues. CDR3 sequence: CASSGTALGNQPQHF. CDR3 in DNA: TGTGCCAGCAGCGGGACAGCCTTGGGCAATCAGCCCCAGCATTTT. Full variable domain (missing parts from reference TRBV7-2 and TRBJ1-5): GAGVSQSPSNKVTEKGKDVELRCDPISGHTALYWYRQSLGQGLEFLIYFQGNSAPDKSGLPSDRFSAERTGGSVSTLTIQRTQQEDSAVYLCASSGTALGNQPQHFGDGTRLSIL.

The chain is built from TRBV7-3 and TRBJ2-3; TRBD2 matches at 12 bases. This CDR3 has 15 amino acids. Germline V lookup: CDR1 SGHTA, CDR2 FQGTGA. V shed 5 bases and J 6 bases; nucleotides not matched to a gene: 6. CDR3 sequence: CASSLTSGRPDTQYF. CDR3 in DNA: TGTGCCAGCAGCCTGACTAGCGGGAGACCCGATACGCAGTATTTT.

The chain recombines TRBV2 with TRBJ2-1, with 10 bases identical to TRBD2. Per the germline V gene, CDR1 is SNHLY and CDR2 is FYNNEI. The CDR3 runs to 16 residues. The ends lost 2 bases at V and 6 bases at J; junction bases unmatched: 7. This CDR3 reads CASSERGTSVFNEQFF. DNA of the CDR3: TGTGCCAGCAGTGAAAGGGGGACTAGCGTTTTCAATGAGCAGTTCTTC.

The genes are TRBV12-5 and TRBJ2-1; 10 bases are shared with TRBD2. Unmatched junction bases numbered 7, after V lost 11 bases and J lost 3 bases. The CDR3 is made up of 14 amino acids. Germline values: CDR1 LGHNT, CDR2 FRNRAP. In nucleotides, the CDR3 is TGTGCTTCTTCCGGGACTAGCGACTACAATGAGCAGTTCTTC. Translating gives CASSGTSDYNEQFF.

The chain has TRBV6-4 and TRBJ2-3; D remains unclear. Deletions cut 2 bases from V and 1 base from J, with 4 bases between. The CDR3 spans 13 residues. Germline CDR1 and CDR2: MRHNA and SNTAGT. CDR3 DNA sequence: TGTGCCAGCAGTGACACTGGCACAGATACGCAGTATTTT. The encoded protein is CASSDTGTDTQYF.

V gene TRBV30 combines with J gene TRBJ1-5; D is unclear. This CDR3 comprises 11 residues. Germline lookup yields CDR1 GTSNPN and CDR2 SVGIG (reference sequence). Trimming shortened V by 7 bases and J by 5 bases, and 9 bases separated the two germline ends. CDR3 protein: CAYGRDQPQHF. CDR3 nucleotides: TGTGCCTACGGGAGGGATCAGCCCCAGCATTTT. The full variable domain, with the rest looked up from reference TRBV30 and TRBJ1-5, is SQTIHQWPATLVQPVGSPLSLECTVEGTSNPNLYWYRQAAGRGLQLLFYSVGIGQISSEVPQNLSASRPQDRQFILSSKKLLLSDSGFYLCAYGRDQPQHFGDGTRLSIL.

The chain links TRBV11-2 to TRBJ1-3, with 9 bases matching TRBD1. The CDR3 sequence is 16 residues long. V was clipped by 4 bases and J by 6 bases; unmatched bases: 10. The germline gives CDR1 SGHAT, CDR2 FQNNGV. CDR3 bases: TGTGCCAGCAGCTCATCCCCGGGACAGGGATTAAACACCATATATTTT. Translated: CASSSSPGQGLNTIYF.

The genes are TRBV10-3 and TRBJ1-2; 11 bases agree with TRBD1. Germline V gene data show CDR1 as ENHRY and CDR2 as SYGVKD. The CDR3 has 13 residues. V dropped 7 bases and J dropped 7; count of bases not matched to a gene: 5. The CDR3 sequence: CAITGQGDGGYTF. The CDR3 nucleotides read TGTGCCATCACGGGACAGGGGGATGGTGGCTACACCTTC.

V usage is TRBV6-4 and J usage is TRBJ2-4, with 7 bases aligning to TRBD1. Losses at the gene ends were 3 bases for V and 5 bases for J; bases not matched to a gene: 1. Germline CDR1 is MRHNA and CDR2 is SNTAGT. The CDR3 has 13 amino acids. The CDR3 protein is CASSEGGENIQYF. The CDR3, as DNA: TGTGCCAGCAGTGAAGGGGGCGAAAACATTCAGTACTTC.

CDR3 protein: CASSVDGRATDTQYF. Here the CDR3 DNA reads TGTGCCAGCAGCGTAGACGGGAGGGCCACAGATACGCAGTATTTT. The rearrangement joins TRBV9 to TRBJ2-3; 8 positions match TRBD2. This CDR3 spans 15 amino acids. The germline CDR1 and CDR2 sequences are SGDLS and YYNGEE. V lost 0 bases to trimming and J lost 2 bases; unmatched junction nucleotides: 2.

The chain links TRBV5-1 to TRBJ2-2, with D perhaps TRBD2 (5 bases). V was clipped by 4 bases and J by 1 base, with 11 bases between them. This CDR3 contains 15 residues. Germline CDR1 SGHRS, CDR2 YFSETQ. The CDR3 region is CASSQAEMNTGELFF. The CDR3 bases are TGCGCCAGCAGCCAAGCGGAGATGAACACCGGGGAGCTGTTTTTT.

This chain joins TRBV12-5 and TRBJ2-7, with 7 bases lining up with TRBD1. Trimming removed 1 base from V and 4 bases from J; junction bases left unmatched: 4. Germline V gene lookup returns CDR1 LGHNT and CDR2 FRNRAP. This CDR3 is built from 14 residues. CDR3 DNA: TGTGCTAGTGGTTTGGGTTTACAGGGGTACGAGCAGTACTTC. This gives the protein CASGLGLQGYEQYF.

This clone appeared once. The rearrangement joins TRBV7-2 to TRBJ2-1; the match to TRBD2 covers 7 bases. V was pared by 5 bases and J by 4 bases, with 14 bases of the junction left unmatched. Germline V gene data show CDR1 as SGHTA and CDR2 as FQGNSA. The CDR3 has 17 residues. This chain's CDR3 is CASSSLPPGGFYNEQFF. The CDR3 DNA reads TGTGCCAGCAGCAGCTTACCTCCGGGAGGATTTTACAATGAGCAGTTCTTC.

There are a few counts of this clone. This rearrangement joins TRBV5-6 to TRBJ1-1, with D maybe TRBD1 (6 bases). CDR3 length: 11 residues. The V gene's germline CDR1 is SGHDT and CDR2 YYEEEE. V shed 2 bases and J shed 11 bases, with 10 bases lying between them. The CDR3 nucleotides read TGTGCCAGCAGCTTTGAGGGGGACGCTTTCTTT. The encoded protein is CASSFEGDAFF. Filled out from reference TRBV5-6 and TRBJ1-1, the complete variable domain reads DAGVTQSPTHLIKTRGQQVTLRCSPKSGHDTVSWYQQALGQGPQFIFQYYEEEERQRGNFPDRFSGHQFPNYSSELNVNALLLGDSALYLCASSFEGDAFFGQGTRLTVV.

The gene calls are TRBV7-3 and TRBJ1-2; D uncertain. The germline V gene encodes CDR1 SGHTA and CDR2 FQGTGA. CDR3 length: 14 residues. Trimming took 5 bases from V and 0 from J, leaving 10 bases between them. The CDR3 region is CASSQTSANYGYTF. The CDR3 DNA sequence: TGTGCCAGCAGCCAGACATCCGCTAACTATGGCTACACCTTC.

Only a few counts were recorded for this clone. The rearrangement links TRBV6-5 to TRBJ1-4; D may be TRBD1 (5 bases). This CDR3 comprises 15 residues. Trimming shortened V by 2 bases and J by 8 bases, and 15 bases separated the two germline ends. Germline V CDR1 and CDR2: MNHEY, SVGAGI. The CDR3 is CASSYRRQGGEKLFF. Written as DNA, the CDR3 is TGTGCCAGCAGTTACAGAAGGCAGGGTGGCGAAAAACTGTTTTTT.

The V call is TRBV11-3, the J call TRBJ1-1, with D maybe TRBD1 (6 bases). Germline-derived CDR1 and CDR2 are SGHNT and YENEEA. V gave up 2 bases and J gave up 5 bases, with 9 bases separating them. This CDR3 has 13 residues. Written as DNA, the CDR3 is TGTGCCAGCAGCTTAAACAGGGAGACTGAAGCTTTCTTT. Amino acids: CASSLNRETEAFF.

This clone has just a few counts. This chain connects TRBV5-1 to TRBJ2-5; D remains unclear. The J call is doubtful: the DNA matches TRBJ2-7 better. The length of the CDR3 is 12 residues. Germline V gene lookup returns CDR1 SGHRS and CDR2 YFSETQ. CDR3 residues: CASSISAYEQYF. CDR3 in DNA: TGCGCCAGCAGTATCTCCGCCTACGAGCAGTACTTC.